The clone carrying this T cell receptor (beta chain) was seen a few times. Its antigen is not known. This sample is drawn from a study of T cells after yellow fever vaccination. Looked up from germline, CDR1 is SGHNT and CDR2 is YYREEE (reference sequence). The CDR3 is 13 residues long. V shed 1 base and J shed 6 bases, with 8 bases lying between them. The study, taken as a whole, reports: FACS-sorted repertoires might harbor abundant contaminating clonotypes from the bulk population. The booster saw the reappearance of most primary-vaccination clones (around 96% CD4, around 90% CD8). Among all clonotypes, a small share was observed in both CD4 and CD8 compartments.

TCR cDNA was made by 5'RACE template switching, adding a universal primer site and UMIs. TCRdb recomputed calls from the 5' RACE reads with MiXCR, one row per CDR3 protein. The repertoire has approximately 610,000 distinct CDR3 sequences, about a sixth of them found once; the top ten carry 15% to 20%. The TCR comes from a man between 18 and 29 years old who received the YFV17D yellow fever vaccine. V gene TRBV5-4 combines with J gene TRBJ2-1, with TRBD1 as a possible D gene (5 bases). Material: PBMCs, obtained 5 to 6 days after the first yellow fever vaccination. The CDR3 DNA follows: TGTGCCAGCAGCTTGTATCAGGGCAATGAGCAGTTCTTC. The encoded protein is CASSLYQGNEQFF.